This T cell receptor (beta chain) emerged from a study of blood T cell repertoires in COVID-19. Study overall: The United States, Italy and Spain supplied acute and convalescent COVID-19 samples.

Profiled with immunoSEQ multiplex PCR; TCRdb holds only in-frame clones, not every one. The repertoire holds some 200,000 clones, around 90% seen once, with around 2.3% in the top ten. Recruitment covered roughly 22 US areas and drew participants whose ages spanned about 18 to 90 years. Clinical history as reported by participants underpinned cohort assignment. What the recovered Cohort 3 donors had was two negative PCRs, clearance, or symptom resolution. The CDR3 covers 13 residues. Germline V CDR1 and CDR2: SGDLS, YYNGEE. V lost 2 bases and J 1 base, leaving 6 bases between the germline ends. The chain recombines TRBV9 with TRBJ1-1, with D possibly being TRBD1 (5 bases). The TCR sequence derives from a woman in her twenties or thirties who had recovered from COVID-19. Specimen: PBMCs or T cells enriched from blood (not recorded which). CDR3 protein: CASSVTANTEAFF. The CDR3 DNA is TGTGCCAGCAGCGTGACAGCGAACACTGAAGCTTTCTTT.